These 30 T cell receptor beta chains originate from one sample sequenced in a study of blood T cells in healthy people across ages. PCR was performed a second time for about 6 to 12 cycles using a sample-barcoded 5' primer and a J-beta primer mix. TCRdb analysed the 5' RACE reads with MiXCR anew, one entry per CDR3 protein. The table has more than 1,400,000 distinct CDR3 sequences, around 42% seen once; the top ten hold under 8%. The source material was blood. These receptors all stem from a young woman in good health.

CDR3 in amino acids: CSAPWGGGTSDTQYF. The CDR3 DNA reads TGCAGTGCGCCCTGGGGCGGGGGAACTTCAGATACGCAGTATTTT. The J gene is TRBJ2-3, the V gene TRBV20-1; 7 bases agree with TRBD2. The CDR3 is 15 amino acids. Per the germline V gene, CDR1 is DFQATT and CDR2 is SNEGSKA (reference sequence). Unmatched junction bases numbered 13, after V lost 6 bases and J lost 4 bases.

The chain has TRBV6-2 or TRBV6-3 and TRBJ2-6; 11 nucleotides align to TRBD2. Losses at the gene ends were 7 bases for V and 3 bases for J; bases not matched to a gene: 14. The CDR3 is 19 amino acids. Germline loops: CDR1 MNHEY, CDR2 SVGEGT. The CDR3 DNA is TGTGCCAGCAACTTTGTCCTAGCGGGGGGCCCCGGTGGGGCCAACGTCCTGACTTTC. As protein: CASNFVLAGGPGGANVLTF.

For this clonotype: Possible read error: a much larger clone is one base away. This chain links TRBV7-2 with TRBJ2-3; D gene uncertain. From germline, CDR1 is SGHTA and CDR2 FQGNSA. The CDR3 runs 14 residues. This CDR3 reads CAGSLGWRFDTQYF. The CDR3 bases are TGTGCCGGCAGCTTAGGCTGGCGGTTCGATACGCAGTATTTT. Using reference TRBV7-2 and TRBJ2-3 for the parts outside the CDR3, the full variable domain is GAGVSQSPSNKVTEKGKDVELRCDPISGHTALYWYRQSLGQGLEFLIYFQGNSAPDKSGLPSDRFSAERTGGSVSTLTIQRTQQEDSAVYLCAGSLGWRFDTQYFGPGTRLTVL.

The J gene is TRBJ1-4, the V gene TRBV12-3 or TRBV12-4, with D uncertain. The CDR3 has 16 amino acids. Trimming cost V 5 bases and J 4 bases, with 17 bases left between them. The chain's CDR3 is CASSILGPPGNEKLFF. As DNA, the CDR3 is TGTGCCAGCAGTATACTTGGACCCCCCGGTAATGAAAAACTGTTTTTT.

This chain joins TRBV6-2 or TRBV6-3 and TRBJ2-7; no clear D. Trimming shortened V by 4 bases and J by 0 bases, and 10 bases separated the two germline ends. This CDR3 has 14 residues. The germline V gene has CDR1 MNHEY and CDR2 SVGEGT. CDR3 sequence (DNA): TGTGCCAGCAGTTTAGACTTGAGCTCCTACGAGCAGTACTTC. Encoded protein: CASSLDLSSYEQYF.

V gene TRBV21-1 combines with J gene TRBJ2-1; the table calls TRBD2, which could not be checked here. TRBV21-1 is a pseudogene segment. The CDR3 runs to 19 residues. The CDR3 sequence: CASSTKEGTSGSFHNEQFF. The DNA of the CDR3 is TGTGCCAGCAGCACGAAGGAGGGGACTAGCGGGAGTTTCCACAATGAGCAGTTCTTC.

The chain links TRBV9 to TRBJ1-1; the match to TRBD1 covers 7 bases. With V trimmed by 0 bases and J by 1 base, 9 bases remained unmatched. Per the germline V gene, CDR1 is SGDLS and CDR2 is YYNGEE. The CDR3 is 17 amino acids. The CDR3 protein is CASSVEGAPSGNTEAFF. The CDR3, as DNA: TGTGCCAGCAGCGTAGAGGGGGCCCCGAGCGGGAACACTGAAGCTTTCTTT.

The chain is built from TRBV6-5 and TRBJ2-1; TRBD2 agrees at 10 bases. The CDR3 consists of 15 residues. V shed 4 bases, J shed 7 bases, and the junction held 7 bases outside the gene matches. Germline CDR1 MNHEY, CDR2 SVGAGI. The CDR3 reads CASSSRTSGLNEQFF. As DNA, the CDR3 is TGTGCCAGCAGTTCCAGGACTAGCGGCCTGAATGAGCAGTTCTTC.

A word on this clonotype: Its ends do not fully match the called genes, so a read error is possible. V is TRBV15 and J is TRBJ2-7; either TRBD1 or TRBD2 may supply D (6 bases each). CDR1 is LNHNV, CDR2 YYDKDF, per germline (reference sequence). The CDR3 has 15 amino acids. The CDR3 is CATSKYRGENGEQYF. CDR3 coding DNA: TGTGCCACAAGCAAGTATAGGGGGGAGAATGGTGAGCAGTACTTC.

The chain has TRBV10-2 and TRBJ1-2, with TRBD1 identical over 12 bases. J was trimmed by 8 bases and V by 3 bases; bases with no gene match: 7. The CDR3 runs to 15 residues. Germline-derived CDR1 and CDR2 are WSHSY and SAAADI. CDR3 nucleotides: TGCGCCAGCAGTGATAGGGGACAGGGGGCGGAGGGCTACACCTTC. It translates to CASSDRGQGAEGYTF.

This clonotype was counted only a few times. This chain uses TRBV29-1 with TRBJ2-7; D remains unclear. Germline V CDR1 and CDR2: SQVTM, ANQGSEA. V was trimmed by 1 base and J by 6 bases, leaving 10 bases between them. This CDR3 contains 12 residues. CDR3 region: CSVEAGEFEQYF. For the CDR3, the DNA is TGCAGCGTTGAAGCTGGGGAATTCGAGCAGTACTTC.

The chain links TRBV29-1 to TRBJ2-1; the match to TRBD2 covers 13 bases. V lost 8 bases to trimming and J lost 2 bases; unmatched junction nucleotides: 15. The CDR3 has 18 amino acids. The germline CDR1 and CDR2 sequences are SQVTM and ANQGSEA. The CDR3 sequence is CSSHHLELAGGAYNEQFF. CDR3 nucleotide sequence: TGCAGCTCTCACCACCTGGAACTAGCGGGGGGGGCCTACAATGAGCAGTTCTTC.

This clonotype was counted a few times. This chain connects TRBV20-1 to TRBJ1-2; 9 positions agree with TRBD1. CDR1 is DFQATT, CDR2 SNEGSKA, per germline (reference sequence). The CDR3 is 13 amino acids. V lost 5 bases, J lost 5 bases, and 6 bases stayed unmatched. CDR3 DNA sequence: TGCAGTGCTTGGACACAGGGGGCTTATGGCTACACCTTC. Its protein product is CSAWTQGAYGYTF.

The table lists this clonotype with a few counts. The chain combines TRBV12-3 or TRBV12-4 with TRBJ2-1; a weak D match, TRBD2 (6 bases). V dropped 8 bases and J dropped 5 bases, with 13 bases sitting between them. The CDR3 consists of 13 residues. CDR3 nucleotide sequence: TGTGCCAGCGGGGTGCGGGGAGACAATGAGCAGTTCTTC. It yields the protein CASGVRGDNEQFF.

The chain uses TRBV4-1 and TRBJ2-1, with D perhaps TRBD2 (5 bases). The germline V gene encodes CDR1 MGHRA and CDR2 YSYEKL. V was cut by 0 bases and J by 15 bases, with 24 bases left in between. The CDR3 sequence is 16 residues long. The CDR3 nucleotides are TGCGCCAGCAGCCAAGATACGGAGGTTGGTCGGGGTTGGGGGTTCTTC. Its translation is CASSQDTEVGRGWGFF.

DNA of the CDR3: TGCGCCAGCAGCCCACAGGGACGGAGGAGAACTAATGATGGCTACACCTTC. This encodes CASSPQGRRRTNDGYTF. The chain carries TRBV4-1 and TRBJ1-2, with D tentatively TRBD1 (6 bases). The CDR3 contains 17 residues. Looked up from germline, CDR1 is MGHRA and CDR2 is YSYEKL. V was shortened by 4 bases and J by 6 bases, with 24 bases between the two germline ends.

The chain links TRBV9 to TRBJ1-1; D ambiguous. This CDR3 has 14 amino acids. The ends were cut back, 3 bases at V and 1 base at J, with 10 bases in the middle. Germline V lookup: CDR1 SGDLS, CDR2 YYNGEE. DNA for the CDR3: TGTGCCAGCAGCGGGAGGACCCCGAACACTGAAGCTTTCTTT. It translates to CASSGRTPNTEAFF.

The V and J genes are TRBV27 and TRBJ1-5; D gene unclear. CDR3 size: 16 residues. The V gene lost 5 bases and the J gene lost 5 bases, with 19 bases spanning the gap. Germline V CDR1 and CDR2: MNHEY, SMNVEV (reference sequence). The CDR3 nucleotides are TGTGCCAGCAGTCCAATTGATGGAGGGAGGGATCAGCCCCAGCATTTT. The encoded protein is CASSPIDGGRDQPQHF.

This clonotype occurred a few times. The chain has TRBV28 and TRBJ1-4; no reliable D call. Trimming left V 7 bases short and J 0 bases short, with 9 bases between. In germline, CDR1 is MDHEN, CDR2 SYDVKM. The CDR3 runs to 14 residues. The CDR3, as DNA: TGTGCCAGCACCCCGATTGCAACTAATGAAAAACTGTTTTTT. Residues: CASTPIATNEKLFF.

The chain uses TRBV19 and TRBJ2-2, with a weak D call TRBD2 (6 bases). Germline V gene lookup returns CDR1 LNHDA and CDR2 SQIVND (reference sequence). V shed 3 bases and J shed 5 bases, with 19 bases lying between them. The CDR3 covers 17 residues. This chain's CDR3 is CASSIPPSGGWTGELFF. Here the CDR3 DNA reads TGTGCCAGTAGTATTCCGCCGAGCGGAGGGTGGACCGGGGAGCTGTTTTTT.

This clonotype was counted a few times. This chain uses TRBV11-2 with TRBJ2-3; D uncertain. The CDR3 length is 14 residues. The germline V gene encodes CDR1 SGHAT and CDR2 FQNNGV. V was pared by 1 base and J by 3 bases, with 8 bases between. The CDR3 nucleotides are TGTGCCAGCAGCTTAGTAGCCGAGACAGATACGCAGTATTTT. Protein sequence: CASSLVAETDTQYF.

The gene calls are TRBV7-2 and TRBJ1-4, with D perhaps TRBD1 (6 bases). The CDR3 loop spans 16 amino acids. The germline V gene encodes CDR1 SGHTA and CDR2 FQGNSA. The V gene lost 4 bases and the J gene lost 2 bases, with 14 bases spanning the gap. CDR3 coding DNA: TGTGCCAGCAGCTCCTTAAGGGGGGGGACTAATGAAAAACTGTTTTTT. Translating it yields CASSSLRGGTNEKLFF.

The chain employs TRBV20-1 and TRBJ2-7; the D gene is possibly TRBD1 (6 bases). The germline gives CDR1 DFQATT, CDR2 SNEGSKA (reference sequence). The CDR3 extends over 16 amino acids. V was shortened by 0 bases and J by 0 bases, with 15 bases between the two germline ends. This CDR3 reads CSARDPGHGDSYEQYF. In DNA form, the CDR3 reads TGCAGTGCTAGAGATCCGGGACACGGAGACTCCTACGAGCAGTACTTC.

The sample holds a few counts of this clonotype. This rearrangement joins TRBV4-1 to TRBJ1-5, with D perhaps TRBD1 (6 bases). This CDR3 comprises 14 residues. V was shortened by 6 bases and J by 7 bases, with 16 bases between the two germline ends. Germline V CDR1 and CDR2: MGHRA, YSYEKL. CDR3 amino acids: CASRAVGAPQPQHF. The CDR3 nucleotides read TGCGCCAGCAGGGCCGTGGGGGCCCCACAGCCCCAGCATTTT.

This clonotype was counted at least ten times. This sequence joins TRBV4-1 and TRBJ2-7; TRBD1 aligns across 9 bases. J lost 4 bases, V lost 4 bases, and 5 bases had no gene match. The germline gives CDR1 MGHRA, CDR2 YSYEKL. The CDR3 has 14 residues. The CDR3 region is CASSPRQGDYEQYF. The CDR3 nucleotides are TGCGCCAGCAGCCCACGACAGGGGGATTACGAGCAGTACTTC.

This rearrangement joins TRBV28 to TRBJ2-7; the D gene could be TRBD1 or TRBD2 (5 bases each). Germline loops: CDR1 MDHEN, CDR2 SYDVKM. The ends were cut back, 9 bases at V and 2 bases at J, with 11 bases in the middle. There are 12 residues in the CDR3. CDR3 coding DNA: TGTGCCAGTGGTTGGGGACCCTACGAGCAGTACTTC. This gives the protein CASGWGPYEQYF.

The chain recombines TRBV20-1 with TRBJ2-7; TRBD2 agrees at 7 bases. Germline lookup yields CDR1 DFQATT and CDR2 SNEGSKA (reference sequence). CDR3 length: 14 amino acids. The junction had 9 bases not matched to a gene; V was cut back by 4 bases and J by 3 bases. The CDR3 region is CSATGTNAGYEQYF. The CDR3 DNA is TGCAGTGCTACCGGGACTAACGCGGGCTACGAGCAGTACTTC.

The rearrangement uses TRBV7-3 and TRBJ2-7, with TRBD1 identical over 10 bases. Germline assignment: CDR1 SGHTA and CDR2 FQGTGA. This CDR3 comprises 15 residues. After removal of 3 bases from V and 3 bases from J, the junction contained 5 bases not matched to a gene. In nucleotides, the CDR3 is TGTGCCAGCAGCTTCCCGGGACAGGGGCTCTACGAGCAGTACTTC. Translation gives CASSFPGQGLYEQYF.

J is TRBJ1-1 and V is TRBV20-1; D may be TRBD1 (5 bases). The CDR3 covers 14 residues. The V gene lost 6 bases and the J gene lost 4 bases, with 18 bases spanning the gap. The germline CDR1 and CDR2 sequences are DFQATT and SNEGSKA (reference sequence). The CDR3 reads CSAPRDPVGTEAFF. CDR3 nucleotide sequence: TGCAGTGCCCCAAGGGACCCCGTCGGCACTGAAGCTTTCTTT.

This chain connects TRBV24-1 to TRBJ2-1; no reliable D call. CDR1 and CDR2 from the germline V gene are KGHDR and SFDVKD. The CDR3 consists of 14 residues. Trimming took 4 bases from V and 4 from J, leaving 10 bases between them. CDR3 DNA: TGTGCCACCAGTGACCCTGCTCGTTACAATGAGCAGTTCTTC. It codes for CATSDPARYNEQFF.